This T cell receptor beta chain was obtained from a study of OX40 agonist ivuxolimab in advanced cancers. Study-level background: Ivuxolimab, which is an agonistic anti-OX40 (CD134) antibody, was administered to the patients. Three patients got partial responses; one had hepatocellular carcinoma and two had cutaneous melanoma. The study's findings and limits: The investigators did not determine what antigen specificity the expanded peripheral T cells had. At 0.1 to 3.0 mg/kg, CD4+ and CD8+ blood T cells expanded clonally by week 6.

CDR1 is SQVTM, CDR2 ANQGSEA, per germline. The V gene end was trimmed by 5 bases and the J gene end by 1 base; junction bases not matched to a gene: 10. The CDR3 length is 16 residues. TCRdb's table, derived via immunoSEQ multiplex PCR, lists solely in-frame clones and lacks some. The repertoire holds 18,000 or so clones, with more than 60% as singletons. Comment on this clone: The antigen remains unidentified.

Sequenced material: CD4+ or CD8+ T cells sorted from blood, taken in a trial of the OX40 agonist ivuxolimab. The receptor was derived from an adult with an advanced solid tumor such as melanoma, head and neck, liver or kidney cancer. This chain joins TRBV29-1 and TRBJ2-5; TRBD2 matches at 10 bases. The CDR3 DNA follows: TGCAGCGTTCATCTAGCGGGAGTTGTGAGCCAAGAGACCCAGTACTTC. This sequence encodes CSVHLAGVVSQETQYF.